This T cell receptor (beta chain) was recorded in a study of blood T cell repertoires in COVID-19. Study at large: From the United States, Italy and Spain came samples of acute and convalescent COVID-19. Sample material is recorded as cDNA or gDNA derived from T cells, B-cell-depleted T cells, or PBMCs.

Profiling relied on immunoSEQ multiplex PCR, and the TCRdb table lists in-frame clones only, not all of them. The table has about 47,000 clones, around 80% seen once. Germline loops: CDR1 SGHTA, CDR2 FQGNSA. J lost 5 bases, V lost 3 bases, and 7 bases had no gene match. This CDR3 comprises 15 residues. The sequence came from an elderly woman with COVID-19, enrolled during active disease. Sequenced material: peripheral blood. This chain joins TRBV7-2 and TRBJ2-7, with 10 bases matching TRBD2. In DNA form, the CDR3 reads TGTGCCAGCAGCTTGCTAGCGGGAGTAAGGGACGAGCAGTACTTC. This encodes CASSLLAGVRDEQYF.